Below, one T cell receptor beta chain is given with its context. Its specificity is not known. The sample comes from a study of response to subunit inactivated influenza vaccine. Overall study findings and caveats: The study's authors posited that every seasonal influenza vaccination enlists few new T cells.

Germline CDR1 reads SNHLY; CDR2 reads FYNNEI. Trimming left V 2 bases short and J 4 bases short, with 11 bases between. This CDR3 region has 14 residues. TCRdb independently ran MiXCR on the RT-PCR reads; one entry per CDR3 protein. The profile covers about 780,000 distinct CDR3 sequences, with 18% appearing a single time and 11% taken by the ten largest. This sequence was found in a middle-aged man who received an inactivated influenza vaccine. The chain links TRBV2 to TRBJ2-5; D might be TRBD1 (6 bases). The sequencing here drew on PBMCs from blood, taken roughly 5 days after vaccination. Written as DNA, the CDR3 is TGTGCCAGCAGTGAAAGGCAGGGGCGAGAGACCCAGTACTTC. Protein: CASSERQGRETQYF.